This TCR beta chain was sequenced for a study of shared clonotypes between healthy human individuals. The CDR3 is 20 amino acids. CD45RO-negative, CCR7-positively selected cells formed the naive CD8 fraction, excluding terminally differentiated effector memory CD45RA+ cells. Assay: immunoSEQ multiplex PCR; the TCRdb copy retains only in-frame clones and omits some. The sample records 2 million to 2.5 million clones, approximately 94% being singletons. The receptor's source is a man aged 18 to 30 in good health. Sequencing was done on a sample of naive CD8+ T cells sorted from blood. J is TRBJ2-4 and V is TRBV12-2; the table's D call, TRBD2, has no DNA check behind it. TRBV12-2 has pseudogene status. As DNA, the CDR3 is TGTGCAAGTCGCTTAGCTTGGGGAGTAGCGGGAAAGAGGGCCAAAAACATTCAGTACTTC. Encoded protein: CASRLAWGVAGKRAKNIQYF.